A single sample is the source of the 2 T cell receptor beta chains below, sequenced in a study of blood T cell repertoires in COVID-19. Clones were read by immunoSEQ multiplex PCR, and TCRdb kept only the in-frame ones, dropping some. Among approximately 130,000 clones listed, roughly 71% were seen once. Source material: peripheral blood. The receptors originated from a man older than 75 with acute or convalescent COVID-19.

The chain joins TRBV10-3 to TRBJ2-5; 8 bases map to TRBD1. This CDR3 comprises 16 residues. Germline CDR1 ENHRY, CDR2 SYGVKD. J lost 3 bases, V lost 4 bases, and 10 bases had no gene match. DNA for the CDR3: TGTGCCATCAGTGTAACTCCCGGACAGGGCAAAGAGACCCAGTACTTC. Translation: CAISVTPGQGKETQYF.

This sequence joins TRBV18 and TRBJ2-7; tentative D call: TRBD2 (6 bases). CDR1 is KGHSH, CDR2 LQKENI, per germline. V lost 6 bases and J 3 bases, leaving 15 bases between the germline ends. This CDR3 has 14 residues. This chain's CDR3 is CASSAGTENYEQYF. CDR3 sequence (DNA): TGTGCCAGCTCGGCCGGGACTGAGAACTACGAGCAGTACTTC. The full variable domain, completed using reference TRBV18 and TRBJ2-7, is NAGVMQNPRHLVRRRGQEARLRCSPMKGHSHVYWYRQLPEEGLKFMVYLQKENIIDESGMPKERFSAEFPKEGPSILRIQQVVRGDSAAYFCASSAGTENYEQYFGPGTRLTVT.